This TCR beta chain was obtained from a study of response to subunit inactivated influenza vaccine. Trimming took off 1 base at V and 6 bases at J, with 13 bases between the two ends. Germline V gene sequence: CDR1 LGHNA, CDR2 YNFKEQ. CDR3 length: 14 amino acids. TCRdb reprocessed the RT-PCR reads with MiXCR, giving one entry per CDR3 protein. Among approximately 310,000 distinct CDR3 sequences listed, less than 25% were seen once. The chain uses TRBV4-2 and TRBJ2-7; D unresolved. The receptor comes from a man aged 50 to 69 who received an inactivated influenza vaccine. The sequenced sample was PBMCs from blood, obtained 21 months after vaccination. CDR3: CASSQGLWSLEQYF. The CDR3 DNA sequence: TGTGCCAGCAGCCAAGGCTTATGGTCGCTCGAGCAGTACTTC.